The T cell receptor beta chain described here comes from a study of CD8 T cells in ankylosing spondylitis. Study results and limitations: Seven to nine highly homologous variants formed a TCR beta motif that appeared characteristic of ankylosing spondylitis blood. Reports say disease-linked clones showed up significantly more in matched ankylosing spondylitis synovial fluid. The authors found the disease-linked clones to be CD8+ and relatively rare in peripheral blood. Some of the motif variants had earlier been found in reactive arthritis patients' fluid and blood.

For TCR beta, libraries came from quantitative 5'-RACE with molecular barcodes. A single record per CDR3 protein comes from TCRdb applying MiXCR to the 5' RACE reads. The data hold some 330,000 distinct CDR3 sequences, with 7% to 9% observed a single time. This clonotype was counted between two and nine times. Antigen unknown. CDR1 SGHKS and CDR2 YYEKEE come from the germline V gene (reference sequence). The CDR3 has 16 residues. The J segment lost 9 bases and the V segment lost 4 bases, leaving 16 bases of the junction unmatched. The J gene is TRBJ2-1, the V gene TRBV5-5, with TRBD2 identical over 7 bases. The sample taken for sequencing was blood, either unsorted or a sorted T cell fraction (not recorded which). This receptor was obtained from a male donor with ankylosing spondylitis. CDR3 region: CASSLPPGGELTEQFF. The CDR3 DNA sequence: TGTGCCAGCAGCCTGCCACCGGGGGGTGAGTTGACTGAGCAGTTCTTC. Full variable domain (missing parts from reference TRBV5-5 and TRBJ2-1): DAGVTQSPTHLIKTRGQQVTLRCSPISGHKSVSWYQQVLGQGPQFIFQYYEKEERGRGNFPDRFSARQFPNYSSELNVNALLLGDSALYLCASSLPPGGELTEQFFGPGTRLTVL.